This T cell receptor delta chain emerged from a study of gamma-delta chains in newborns, infants, children. In the study overall: Microbial exposure reportedly drives polyclonal innate γδ T cell expansion after birth.

This clone has just a few counts. TCRdb re-called the reads through CATT. There are 7,000 to 9,500 delta-chain clones in the sample; 20% to 25% occur only once, and 4.4% lies in the top ten. Germline CDR1 GEAIGNYY, CDR2 EKD. CDR3 size: 18 residues. The V and J ends lost 1 base and 1 base, in that order; junction bases with no gene match: 14. The sequenced sample consisted of blood. The sequence was collected from a child who was a newborn, infant or young child, either healthy, febrile or measles-vaccinated (not recorded which). V and J are TRDV2 and TRDJ1; 7 bases map to TRDD3. For the CDR3, the DNA is TGTGCCTGTGACACACTCTCTGATATGGGGGAACTCACCGATAAACTCATCTTT. It codes for CACDTLSDMGELTDKLIF.